Detailed here is one T cell receptor beta chain. The record originates from a study of tumor-infiltrating lymphocytes in primary liver carcinoma. Blood RNA came from unsorted whole blood; germline DNA was also extracted. The researchers produced TCR beta cDNA from 500 ng total RNA with a constant-region primer. Libraries covering TCR beta were generated through three nested multiplex PCR rounds (using a slightly modified ARM-PCR). TCRdb itself ran the multiplex PCR reads through MiXCR, one entry per CDR3 protein. The sample has about 200,000 distinct CDR3 sequences; about 65% are singletons. Source material: peripheral blood. The sequence was collected from a woman aged 55-70 years with primary liver carcinoma and hepatitis B virus infection.

The DNA for the CDR3 is TGCAGTGCCAACAGGGAAAGCACAGATACGCAGTATTTT. It specifies CSANRESTDTQYF. The chain recombines TRBV20-1 with TRBJ2-3, with D possibly TRBD1 on 6 matching bases. V lost 6 bases and J 0 bases, leaving 10 bases between the germline ends. CDR3 length: 13 residues. From germline, CDR1 is DFQATT and CDR2 SNEGSKA (reference sequence).